Sequencing of this TCR beta chain was carried out in a study of identical twins. General study results and limits: Zero-insertion analyses might be partly confounded by invariant T cells like MAIT and iNKT. Cross-sectional statistics, not tracking of the same donors, supported the conclusions. Excess sharing by twins proved weaker in beta out-of-frame sequences.

Via MiXCR, TCRdb re-called the 5' RACE reads, giving one row per CDR3 protein. In the table there are roughly 260,000 distinct CDR3 sequences, about 14% of which are singletons. Only a few counts were recorded for this clonotype. Its antigen is still unknown. Germline loops: CDR1 SNHLY, CDR2 FYNNEI. The CDR3 is made up of 16 amino acids. Germline trimming cut 6 bases from V and 2 bases from J; bases unmatched to any gene: 9. Every one of the donors was a healthy Caucasian. Sequencing input: memory (CD45RO+) T cells sorted from blood. V is TRBV2 and J is TRBJ2-2; 7 bases line up with TRBD2. The origin of this receptor is a young woman in good health. The chain's CDR3 is CASRRQPGGNTGELFF. The CDR3 DNA reads TGTGCCAGCAGACGGCAACCGGGGGGTAACACCGGGGAGCTGTTTTTT.